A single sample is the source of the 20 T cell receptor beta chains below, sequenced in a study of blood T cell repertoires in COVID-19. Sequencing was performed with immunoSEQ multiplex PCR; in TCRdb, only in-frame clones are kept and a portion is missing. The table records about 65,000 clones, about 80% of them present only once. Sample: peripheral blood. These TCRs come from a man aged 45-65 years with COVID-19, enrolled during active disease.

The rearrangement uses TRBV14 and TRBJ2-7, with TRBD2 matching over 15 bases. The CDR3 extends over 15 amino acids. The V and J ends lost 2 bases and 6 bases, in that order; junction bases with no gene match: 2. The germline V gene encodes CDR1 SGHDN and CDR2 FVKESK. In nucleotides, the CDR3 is TGTGCCAGCAGCCAAATGGGACTAGCGGGAGGCGAGCAGTACTTC. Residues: CASSQMGLAGGEQYF.

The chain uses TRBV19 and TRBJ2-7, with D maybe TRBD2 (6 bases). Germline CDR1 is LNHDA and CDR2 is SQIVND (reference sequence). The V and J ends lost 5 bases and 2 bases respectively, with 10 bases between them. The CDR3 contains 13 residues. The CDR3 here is CASSLRGTYEQYF. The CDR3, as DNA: TGTGCCAGTAGTCTCCGCGGGACCTACGAGCAGTACTTC.

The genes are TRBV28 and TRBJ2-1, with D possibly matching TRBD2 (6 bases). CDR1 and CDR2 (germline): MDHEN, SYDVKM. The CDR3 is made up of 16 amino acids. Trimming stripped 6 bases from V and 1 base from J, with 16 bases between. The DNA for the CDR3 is TGTGCCAGCAGCGTCGGGGTAGCGGCTTCCTACAATGAGCAGTTCTTC. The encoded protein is CASSVGVAASYNEQFF.

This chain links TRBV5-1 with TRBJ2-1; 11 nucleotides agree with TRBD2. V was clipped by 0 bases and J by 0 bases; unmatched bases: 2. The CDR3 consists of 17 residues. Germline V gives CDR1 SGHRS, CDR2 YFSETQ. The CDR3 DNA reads TGCGCCAGCAGCTTGGGGCTAGCGGGAGGCTCCTACAATGAGCAGTTCTTC. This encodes CASSLGLAGGSYNEQFF.

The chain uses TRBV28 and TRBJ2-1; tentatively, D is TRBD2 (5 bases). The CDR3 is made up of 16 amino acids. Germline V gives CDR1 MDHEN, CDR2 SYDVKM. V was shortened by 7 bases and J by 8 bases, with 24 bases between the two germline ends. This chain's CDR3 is CASTSAWTPVLDEQFF. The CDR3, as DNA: TGTGCCAGCACTTCGGCGTGGACTCCAGTCTTAGATGAGCAGTTCTTC.

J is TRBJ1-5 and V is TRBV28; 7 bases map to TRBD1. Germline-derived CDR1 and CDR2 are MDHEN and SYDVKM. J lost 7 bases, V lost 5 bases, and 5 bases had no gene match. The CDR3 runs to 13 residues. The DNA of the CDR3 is TGTGCCAGCAGTGACAGGGTGGAGCAGCCCCAGCATTTT. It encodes CASSDRVEQPQHF.

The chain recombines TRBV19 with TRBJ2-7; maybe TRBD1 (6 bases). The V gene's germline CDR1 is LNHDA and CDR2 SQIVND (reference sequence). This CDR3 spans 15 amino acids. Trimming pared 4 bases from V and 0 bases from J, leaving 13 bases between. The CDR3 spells CASSNHRDTSYEQYF. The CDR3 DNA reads TGTGCCAGTAGTAACCACCGGGACACCTCCTACGAGCAGTACTTC.

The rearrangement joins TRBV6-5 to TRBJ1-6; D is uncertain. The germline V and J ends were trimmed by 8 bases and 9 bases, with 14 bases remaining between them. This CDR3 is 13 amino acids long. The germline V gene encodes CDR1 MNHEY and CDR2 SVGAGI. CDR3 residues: CASRDPGGSPLHF. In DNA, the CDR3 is TGTGCCAGCCGAGACCCGGGAGGTTCACCCCTCCACTTT.

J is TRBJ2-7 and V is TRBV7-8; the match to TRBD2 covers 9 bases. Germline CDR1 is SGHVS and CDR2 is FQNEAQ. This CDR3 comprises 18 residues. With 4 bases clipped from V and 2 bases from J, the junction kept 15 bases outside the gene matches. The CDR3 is CASSSGAGGRLLPYEQYF. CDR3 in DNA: TGTGCCAGCAGCTCAGGAGCGGGAGGCCGCCTTTTGCCCTACGAGCAGTACTTC.

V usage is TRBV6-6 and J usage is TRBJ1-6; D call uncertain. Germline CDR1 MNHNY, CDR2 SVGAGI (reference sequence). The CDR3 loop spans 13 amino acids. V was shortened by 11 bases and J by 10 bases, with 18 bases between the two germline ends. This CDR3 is CAHESGYDSPLHF. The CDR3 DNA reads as TGTGCCCACGAAAGCGGTTATGACTCACCCCTCCACTTT.

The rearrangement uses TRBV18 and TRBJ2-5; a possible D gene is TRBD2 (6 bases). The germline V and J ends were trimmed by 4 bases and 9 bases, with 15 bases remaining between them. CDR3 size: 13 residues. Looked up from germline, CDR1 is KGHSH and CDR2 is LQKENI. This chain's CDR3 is CASSLKEGEAQYF. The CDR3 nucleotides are TGTGCCAGCTCACTAAAGGAAGGGGAGGCCCAGTACTTC.

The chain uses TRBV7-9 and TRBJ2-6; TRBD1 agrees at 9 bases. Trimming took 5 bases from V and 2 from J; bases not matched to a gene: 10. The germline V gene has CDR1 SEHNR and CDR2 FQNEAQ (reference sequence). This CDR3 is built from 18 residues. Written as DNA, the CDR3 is TGTGCCAGCAGCCGCCCCGGGACAGGGACTGCTGGGGCCAACGTCCTGACTTTC. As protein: CASSRPGTGTAGANVLTF.

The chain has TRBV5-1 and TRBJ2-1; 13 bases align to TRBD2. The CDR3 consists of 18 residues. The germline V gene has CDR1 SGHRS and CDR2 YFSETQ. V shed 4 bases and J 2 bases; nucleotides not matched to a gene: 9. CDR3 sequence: CASSPGLAGMVTYNEQFF. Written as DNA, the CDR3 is TGCGCCAGCAGCCCGGGACTAGCGGGAATGGTTACCTACAATGAGCAGTTCTTC.

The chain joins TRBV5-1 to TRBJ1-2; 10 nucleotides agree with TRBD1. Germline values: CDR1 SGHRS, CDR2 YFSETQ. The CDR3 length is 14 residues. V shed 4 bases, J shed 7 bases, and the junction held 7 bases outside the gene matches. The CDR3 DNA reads TGCGCCAGCAGCCGGGACAGGGGATCAGCTGGCTACACCTTC. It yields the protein CASSRDRGSAGYTF.

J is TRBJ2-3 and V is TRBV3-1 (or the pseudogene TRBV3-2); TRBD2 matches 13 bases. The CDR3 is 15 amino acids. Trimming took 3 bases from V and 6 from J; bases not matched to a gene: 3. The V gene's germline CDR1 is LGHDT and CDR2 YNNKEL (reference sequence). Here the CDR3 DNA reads TGTGCCAGCAGCCACGGACTAGCGGGAGATGATACGCAGTATTTT. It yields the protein CASSHGLAGDDTQYF.

CDR3 sequence: CAISEFGDRGRGYTF. The CDR3 nucleotides read TGTGCCATCAGTGAGTTCGGGGACAGGGGGCGCGGCTACACCTTC. J is TRBJ1-2 and V is TRBV10-3, with TRBD1 identical over 12 bases. CDR1 ENHRY and CDR2 SYGVKD come from the germline V gene. J gave up 8 bases and V 1 base, and 5 bases lay outside the gene matches. The CDR3 is made up of 15 amino acids.

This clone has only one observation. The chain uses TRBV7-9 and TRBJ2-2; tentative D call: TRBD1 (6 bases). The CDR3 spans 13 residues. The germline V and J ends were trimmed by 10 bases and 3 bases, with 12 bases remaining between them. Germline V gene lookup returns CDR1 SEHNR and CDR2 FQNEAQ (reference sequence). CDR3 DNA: TGTGCCAAAGGGACACTGTACACCGGGGAGCTGTTTTTT. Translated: CAKGTLYTGELFF.

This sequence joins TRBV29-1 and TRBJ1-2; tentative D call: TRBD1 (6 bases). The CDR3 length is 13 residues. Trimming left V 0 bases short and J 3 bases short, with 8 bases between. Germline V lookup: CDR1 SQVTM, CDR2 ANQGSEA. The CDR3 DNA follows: TGCAGCGTTGAAGAGGGACAAGACTATGGCTACACCTTC. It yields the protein CSVEEGQDYGYTF.

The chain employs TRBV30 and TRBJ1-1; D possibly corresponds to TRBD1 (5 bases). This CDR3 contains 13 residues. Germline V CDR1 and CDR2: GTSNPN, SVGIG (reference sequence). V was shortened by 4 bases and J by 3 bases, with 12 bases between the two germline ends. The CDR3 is CAWNHGGYTEAFF. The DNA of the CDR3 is TGTGCCTGGAATCACGGGGGTTACACTGAAGCTTTCTTT.

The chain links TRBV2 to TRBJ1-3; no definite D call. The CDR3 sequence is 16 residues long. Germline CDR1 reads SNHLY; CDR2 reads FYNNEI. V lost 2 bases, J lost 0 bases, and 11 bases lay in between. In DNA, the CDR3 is TGTGCCAGCAGTGAATACCCGGGGAGCTCTGGAAACACCATATATTTT. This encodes CASSEYPGSSGNTIYF.